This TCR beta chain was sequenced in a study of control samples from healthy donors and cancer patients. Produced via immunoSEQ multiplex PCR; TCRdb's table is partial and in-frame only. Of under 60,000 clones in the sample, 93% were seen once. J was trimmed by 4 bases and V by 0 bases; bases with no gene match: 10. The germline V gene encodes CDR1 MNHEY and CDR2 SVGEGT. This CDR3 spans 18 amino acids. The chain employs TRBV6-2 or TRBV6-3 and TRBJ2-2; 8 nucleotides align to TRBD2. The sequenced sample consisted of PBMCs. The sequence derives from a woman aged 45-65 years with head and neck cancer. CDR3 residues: CASSYSKQRERLTGELFF. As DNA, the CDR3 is TGTGCCAGCAGTTACTCGAAACAGCGGGAGAGGCTCACCGGGGAGCTGTTTTTT.